Shown below are 26 T cell receptor beta chains from a single sample sequenced in a study of spatial heterogeneity in lung cancer. Each CDR3 protein is one row after TCRdb ran MiXCR on the 5' RACE reads. The sample has around 98,000 distinct CDR3 sequences, approximately 19% seen once. The sample's time point: blood at routine non-recurrence follow-up after resection. The sample here was PBMCs, taken at follow-up. Every receptor here comes from a male donor with early-stage non-small cell lung cancer.

This clonotype has at least ten counts. The V gene is TRBV20-1, the J gene TRBJ2-5, with TRBD1 identical over 10 bases. The CDR3 is 14 amino acids. Germline CDR1 DFQATT, CDR2 SNEGSKA (reference sequence). V lost 0 bases to trimming and J lost 5 bases; unmatched junction nucleotides: 3. The CDR3 bases are TGCAGTGCTAGAGATAGGACAGGGGGTGAGACCCAGTACTTC. Its translation is CSARDRTGGETQYF.

In this sample, this clonotype turned up a few times. The genes are TRBV20-1 and TRBJ2-1, with 12 positions matching TRBD2. Germline CDR1 and CDR2: DFQATT and SNEGSKA (reference sequence). The CDR3 totals 19 residues. V shed 4 bases, J shed 0 bases, and the junction held 13 bases outside the gene matches. The CDR3 loop is CSATVGLAGLISSYNEQFF. The CDR3 DNA sequence: TGCAGTGCTACTGTCGGACTAGCGGGGCTTATTAGCTCCTACAATGAGCAGTTCTTC.

The chain has TRBV11-2 and TRBJ2-7, with D possibly TRBD1 on 6 matching bases. Germline-derived CDR1 and CDR2 are SGHAT and FQNNGV. The CDR3 has 15 residues. V shed 5 bases and J shed 3 bases, with 17 bases lying between them. The CDR3 DNA follows: TGTGCCAGCAGCACGAAGCCACAGGGATTCTACGAGCAGTACGTC. It is translated as CASSTKPQGFYEQYV.

This clonotype was seen repeatedly, ten times or more. The rearrangement joins TRBV20-1 to TRBJ1-1, with a possible D match to TRBD1 (6 bases). V lost 4 bases and J 0 bases, leaving 9 bases between the germline ends. The germline V gene encodes CDR1 DFQATT and CDR2 SNEGSKA (reference sequence). There are 13 residues in the CDR3. Here the CDR3 DNA reads TGCAGTGCTAACAGGGATCTGAACACTGAAGCTTTCTTT. It codes for CSANRDLNTEAFF.

This clonotype was detected a few times. The chain links TRBV7-3 to TRBJ1-1; D gene ambiguous. Germline lookup yields CDR1 SGHTA and CDR2 FQGTGA. V was clipped by 1 base and J by 2 bases, with 8 bases between them. The CDR3 covers 14 residues. The CDR3 DNA follows: TGTGCCAGCAGCTTAATGGCGGGAAACACTGAAGCTTTCTTT. Its protein product is CASSLMAGNTEAFF.

This clonotype was counted a few times. This chain joins TRBV29-1 and TRBJ1-2, with a possible D match to TRBD1 (6 bases). Germline CDR1 SQVTM, CDR2 ANQGSEA. V was cut by 6 bases and J by 6 bases, with 26 bases left in between. The CDR3 spans 16 residues. The DNA of the CDR3 is TGCAGCGTCAAACGATCGAGGGACACATCTCCTGATGGCTACACCTTC. Translating it yields CSVKRSRDTSPDGYTF.

This clonotype came up a few times. V is TRBV30 and J is TRBJ1-3; unclear D gene. In germline, CDR1 is GTSNPN, CDR2 SVGIG (reference sequence). The germline V and J ends were trimmed by 3 bases and 4 bases, with 13 bases remaining between them. The CDR3 is made up of 14 amino acids. CDR3 protein: CAWRGPSRGNTIYF. The DNA of the CDR3 is TGTGCCTGGAGAGGGCCATCCCGGGGAAACACCATATATTTT.

The V call is TRBV29-1, the J call TRBJ2-5; the D gene is possibly TRBD2 (5 bases). The V and J ends lost 5 bases and 7 bases respectively, with 14 bases between them. The CDR3 is made up of 12 amino acids. Germline CDR1 reads SQVTM; CDR2 reads ANQGSEA. In nucleotides, the CDR3 is TGCAGCGTTAGGGTCCTTGCGGGGACCCAGTACTTC. The encoded protein is CSVRVLAGTQYF.

This chain links TRBV7-8 with TRBJ2-4; D not certain. Per germline, CDR1 SGHVS and CDR2 FQNEAQ. The V gene lost 5 bases and the J gene lost 0 bases, with 14 bases spanning the gap. The CDR3 has 16 residues. The CDR3 DNA is TGTGCCAGCAGCGTTGACCCCTACGGAGCCAAAAACATTCAGTACTTC. This sequence encodes CASSVDPYGAKNIQYF.

This clonotype has a count of ten or more. The V call is TRBV7-6, the J call TRBJ2-3; D uncertain. With 5 bases removed from V and 2 bases from J, the gap between germline ends came to 14 bases. CDR3 length: 15 residues. Germline V gene sequence: CDR1 SGHVS, CDR2 FNYEAQ. CDR3 DNA: TGTGCCAGCAGCAGCCTTTCCCAGTCCACAGATACGCAGTATTTT. Translation gives CASSSLSQSTDTQYF. The complete variable domain, with remaining parts taken from reference TRBV7-6 and TRBJ2-3, reads GAGVSQSPRYKVTKRGQDVALRCDPISGHVSLYWYRQALGQGPEFLTYFNYEAQQDKSGLPNDRFSAERPEGSISTLTIQRTEQRDSAMYRCASSSLSQSTDTQYFGPGTRLTVL.

This chain connects TRBV6-5 to TRBJ1-1; no clear D. V lost 4 bases and J lost 4, with 19 bases in between. CDR3 length: 16 amino acids. From germline, CDR1 is MNHEY and CDR2 SVGAGI. The CDR3 DNA is TGTGCCAGCAGTTCCGCCGTTTGGGGTTTGGGCACTGAAGCTTTCTTT. Residues: CASSSAVWGLGTEAFF.

There are many counts of this clonotype. The rearrangement uses TRBV20-1 and TRBJ1-1; D remains ambiguous. V lost 4 bases, J lost 1 base, and 10 bases lay in between. Germline V lookup: CDR1 DFQATT, CDR2 SNEGSKA (reference sequence). CDR3 length: 13 amino acids. The CDR3 here is CSAKPQENTEAFF. CDR3 nucleotides: TGCAGTGCTAAGCCTCAGGAGAACACTGAAGCTTTCTTT.

The chain recombines TRBV11-2 with TRBJ2-5; 9 bases agree with TRBD2. The CDR3 has 15 residues. Germline loops: CDR1 SGHAT, CDR2 FQNNGV. V trimming: 4 bases; J trimming: 3 bases; junction bases outside the gene matches: 6. The CDR3 sequence: CASSSYLAGKETQYF. DNA of the CDR3: TGTGCCAGCAGCTCTTATCTAGCGGGGAAAGAGACCCAGTACTTC.

This rearrangement joins TRBV7-2 to TRBJ1-1, with D uncertain. CDR3 size: 13 residues. Trimming cost V 3 bases and J 2 bases, with 7 bases left between them. Germline CDR1 SGHTA, CDR2 FQGNSA. CDR3 sequence (DNA): TGTGCCAGCAGCTTCTCGGTAAACACTGAAGCTTTCTTT. This codes for CASSFSVNTEAFF. The entire variable domain, with the rest obtained from reference TRBV7-2 and TRBJ1-1, is as follows: GAGVSQSPSNKVTEKGKDVELRCDPISGHTALYWYRQSLGQGLEFLIYFQGNSAPDKSGLPSDRFSAERTGGSVSTLTIQRTQQEDSAVYLCASSFSVNTEAFFGQGTRLTVV.

V gene TRBV14 combines with J gene TRBJ1-1; D remains unclear. CDR1 and CDR2 (germline): SGHDN, FVKESK. The CDR3 spans 14 residues. Deletions cut 0 bases from V and 6 bases from J, with 11 bases between. This CDR3 is CASSQEVRVSEAFF. CDR3 nucleotide sequence: TGTGCCAGCAGCCAAGAAGTGAGGGTATCTGAAGCTTTCTTT. The whole variable domain, filled in from reference TRBV14 and TRBJ1-1, reads EAGVTQFPSHSVIEKGQTVTLRCDPISGHDNLYWYRRVMGKEIKFLLHFVKESKQDESGMPNNRFLAERTGGTYSTLKVQPAELEDSGVYFCASSQEVRVSEAFFGQGTRLTVV.

The chain uses TRBV12-3 or TRBV12-4 and TRBJ1-2; D may be TRBD1 (5 bases). The CDR3 length is 11 residues. Trimming stripped 8 bases from V and 4 bases from J, with 8 bases between. The CDR3 is CASGGFYGYTF. The CDR3 DNA sequence: TGTGCCAGCGGGGGATTCTATGGCTACACCTTC.

V gene TRBV3-1 combines with J gene TRBJ2-7, with 11 bases aligning to TRBD2. Germline V gene data show CDR1 as LGHDT and CDR2 as YNNKEL (reference sequence). V gave up 4 bases and J gave up 9 bases; unmatched junction bases: 11. The CDR3 runs to 15 residues. The CDR3 sequence: CASSPPGLAGLLQYF. The CDR3 DNA reads as TGTGCCAGCAGCCCCCCTGGACTAGCGGGCCTCCTGCAGTACTTC.

This clonotype showed up just a few times. The rearrangement joins TRBV7-2 to TRBJ2-1; maybe TRBD1 (6 bases). The CDR3 totals 12 residues. V was cut by 9 bases and J by 5 bases, with 11 bases left in between. In germline, CDR1 is SGHTA, CDR2 FQGNSA. DNA of the CDR3: TGTGCCAGTACTCAGGGGAACAATGAGCAGTTCTTC. This gives the protein CASTQGNNEQFF. The full variable domain, rest sourced from reference TRBV7-2 and TRBJ2-1, is GAGVSQSPSNKVTEKGKDVELRCDPISGHTALYWYRQSLGQGLEFLIYFQGNSAPDKSGLPSDRFSAERTGGSVSTLTIQRTQQEDSAVYLCASTQGNNEQFFGPGTRLTVL.

The V gene is TRBV10-3, the J gene TRBJ1-2; D gene ambiguous. V was pared by 3 bases and J by 0 bases, with 14 bases between. The CDR3 is made up of 16 amino acids. The germline CDR1 and CDR2 sequences are ENHRY and SYGVKD. CDR3 in DNA: TGTGCCATCAGTGACAGTGTGGAGGCAGCTAACTATGGCTACACCTTC. It is translated as CAISDSVEAANYGYTF.

The V and J genes are TRBV27 and TRBJ2-7; TRBD2 agrees at 8 bases. Germline lookup yields CDR1 MNHEY and CDR2 SMNVEV (reference sequence). V shed 7 bases, J shed 4 bases, and the junction held 9 bases outside the gene matches. The CDR3 has 14 amino acids. CDR3 coding DNA: TGTGCCAGCACCCCCGGGGGGGGTAAGTACGAGCAGTACTTC. This gives the protein CASTPGGGKYEQYF.

A word on this clonotype: The junction and the germline gene differ at one end; a read error may be behind it. The V gene is TRBV19, the J gene TRBJ2-1; 8 nucleotides line up with TRBD1. The CDR3 length is 16 residues. Germline V gives CDR1 LNHDA, CDR2 SQIVND (reference sequence). CDR3 nucleotides: TGTGCCAGTAGTATAAGGGGTCAGGGGGCGCGGAATGTGCAGTTCTTC. Its protein product is CASSIRGQGARNVQFF.

This clonotype was observed a single time. The rearrangement links TRBV20-1 to TRBJ2-2; 8 bases match TRBD1. Germline trimming cut 5 bases from V and 3 bases from J; bases unmatched to any gene: 5. This CDR3 comprises 14 residues. CDR1 and CDR2 (germline): DFQATT, SNEGSKA (reference sequence). CDR3 nucleotide sequence: TGCAGTGCTCGAACAGGGGGGTACACCGGGGAGCTGTTTTTT. Translated, it gives CSARTGGYTGELFF.

The rearrangement joins TRBV7-9 to TRBJ2-5; D unclear. CDR1 is SEHNR and CDR2 is FQNEAQ in the germline V gene (reference sequence). CDR3 length: 14 residues. The V end lost 0 bases, the J end lost 8 bases, and 13 bases lay between the germline ends. The CDR3 nucleotides read TGTGCCAGCAGCTTAGCAACTCTGATTCTTACCCAGTACTTC. Its protein is CASSLATLILTQYF.

Only a few counts were recorded for this clonotype. V usage is TRBV30 and J usage is TRBJ1-2; the D is unclear. CDR3 size: 14 residues. Germline V gives CDR1 GTSNPN, CDR2 SVGIG (reference sequence). Trimming took 2 bases from V and 6 from J, leaving 16 bases between them. CDR3 in amino acids: CAWSTGSEADGYTF. CDR3 in DNA: TGTGCCTGGAGTACTGGGAGCGAGGCGGATGGCTACACCTTC.

This clonotype was seen only a few times. The rearrangement joins TRBV20-1 to TRBJ2-7, with D perhaps TRBD1 (5 bases). The CDR3 has 11 residues. V shed 5 bases and J shed 5 bases, with 10 bases lying between them. Germline V lookup: CDR1 DFQATT, CDR2 SNEGSKA (reference sequence). CDR3 amino acids: CSAEQGNEQYV. The CDR3 nucleotides read TGCAGTGCTGAGCAGGGTAACGAGCAGTACGTC.

The J gene is TRBJ2-1, the V gene TRBV7-2; 11 bases fit TRBD2. CDR1 is SGHTA and CDR2 is FQGNSA in the germline V gene. This CDR3 contains 16 residues. V lost 6 bases, J lost 3 bases, and 7 bases stayed unmatched. The CDR3 spells CASSLLAGGFYNEQFF. CDR3 nucleotides: TGTGCCAGCAGTTTGCTAGCGGGGGGCTTCTACAATGAGCAGTTCTTC.